A single sample is the source of the 25 T cell receptor beta chains below, sequenced in a study of healthy donors' naive CD4 and CD8 T cells. TCR libraries were built from approximately 520 ng of total RNA by linear amplification. Each CDR3 protein gets one entry after TCRdb re-called the reads with MiXCR. This sample carries about 180,000 distinct CDR3 sequences, 65% to 80% of them seen once, and the ten largest clones take roughly 2.4%. Sequencing input: naive CD4+ and CD8+ T cells sorted from blood, pooled from several donors. The receptors were sampled from a pool of human donors in good health; the sample pools cells from several healthy donors.

The genes are TRBV29-1 and TRBJ1-1; tentative D call: TRBD1 (6 bases). V dropped 0 bases and J dropped 5 bases, with 13 bases sitting between them. Germline V CDR1 and CDR2: SQVTM, ANQGSEA. The length of the CDR3 is 14 residues. CDR3 region: CSVEDLRQGTEAFF. The CDR3 bases are TGCAGCGTTGAAGATCTCAGGCAGGGGACTGAAGCTTTCTTT.

V gene TRBV19 combines with J gene TRBJ1-6; 7 positions match TRBD1. V trimming: 7 bases; J trimming: 7 bases; junction bases outside the gene matches: 7. Germline CDR1 reads LNHDA; CDR2 reads SQIVND (reference sequence). The CDR3 is 14 residues long. CDR3 sequence: CASTVGQNNSPLHF. As DNA, the CDR3 is TGTGCCAGTACCGTGGGACAGAACAATTCACCCCTCCACTTT.

This clonotype turned up a few times. The chain has TRBV27 and TRBJ1-1; D not certain. Between the trimmed V and J ends, which lost 5 bases and 1 base, there was a span of 17 bases. The germline CDR1 and CDR2 sequences are MNHEY and SMNVEV (reference sequence). This CDR3 is built from 16 residues. The CDR3 loop is CASSPSHGERNTEAFF. The DNA for the CDR3 is TGTGCCAGCAGTCCATCCCACGGGGAGAGGAACACTGAAGCTTTCTTT.

This clonotype was counted once. The chain carries TRBV27 and TRBJ1-1; a weak D match, TRBD1 (5 bases). The CDR3 runs to 16 residues. Germline loops: CDR1 MNHEY, CDR2 SMNVEV (reference sequence). The V gene lost 6 bases and the J gene lost 1 base, with 18 bases spanning the gap. CDR3 in amino acids: CASSRPPPGGNTEAFF. In DNA form, the CDR3 reads TGTGCCAGCAGCCGACCCCCACCCGGGGGGAACACTGAAGCTTTCTTT.

The J gene is TRBJ2-2, the V gene TRBV27; a weak D match, TRBD2 (5 bases). This CDR3 has 16 residues. Germline-derived CDR1 and CDR2 are MNHEY and SMNVEV (reference sequence). The V and J ends lost 2 bases and 1 base respectively, with 11 bases between them. Written as DNA, the CDR3 is TGTGCCAGCAGTTTAGGAGGTTTCGGGAACACCGGGGAGCTGTTTTTT. Its translation is CASSLGGFGNTGELFF.

V is TRBV29-1 and J is TRBJ2-5; D gene unclear. Germline V gives CDR1 SQVTM, CDR2 ANQGSEA. The V end was cut by 5 bases, the J end by 1 base, with 8 bases between. The CDR3 is 12 residues long. The CDR3 loop is CSVYTSQETQYF. The CDR3 nucleotides are TGCAGCGTTTATACGAGCCAAGAGACCCAGTACTTC.

This clonotype was observed a single time. This chain links TRBV5-5 with TRBJ1-2; D gene ambiguous. Germline V gene sequence: CDR1 SGHKS, CDR2 YYEKEE (reference sequence). The germline V and J ends were trimmed by 4 bases and 12 bases, with 13 bases remaining between them. This CDR3 region has 11 residues. This CDR3 reads CASSRTTGNTF. CDR3 DNA: TGTGCCAGCAGCCGCACGACGGGTAACACCTTC.

This clonotype was counted only a few times. The rearrangement joins TRBV27 to TRBJ2-7; TRBD1 matches at 7 bases. In germline, CDR1 is MNHEY, CDR2 SMNVEV (reference sequence). Trimming at V came to 5 bases and at J to 0 bases, leaving 7 bases not matched to a gene. The length of the CDR3 is 15 residues. The DNA of the CDR3 is TGTGCCAGCAGTACCTGGGACAGCTACTCCTACGAGCAGTACTTC. This sequence encodes CASSTWDSYSYEQYF.

The J gene is TRBJ1-1, the V gene TRBV29-1; tentatively, D is TRBD1 (6 bases). The V gene lost 8 bases and the J gene lost 0 bases, with 10 bases spanning the gap. Germline V gene lookup returns CDR1 SQVTM and CDR2 ANQGSEA. The CDR3 spans 12 residues. This CDR3 reads CSMDRLNTEAFF. The CDR3 bases are TGCAGCATGGACAGATTGAACACTGAAGCTTTCTTT.

The chain has TRBV19 and TRBJ2-5; a weak D match, TRBD2 (5 bases). V was shortened by 3 bases and J by 7 bases, with 15 bases between the two germline ends. Germline CDR1 is LNHDA and CDR2 is SQIVND (reference sequence). The CDR3 covers 14 residues. The CDR3 nucleotides read TGTGCCAGTAGTATTTCGGCTAGCCCGGGGACCCAGTACTTC. Translation: CASSISASPGTQYF.

The gene calls are TRBV12-3 or TRBV12-4 and TRBJ2-7, with D possibly matching TRBD2 (5 bases). Trimming cost V 6 bases and J 2 bases, with 11 bases left between them. CDR3 length equals 13 residues. Here the CDR3 reads CASRTTGAYEQYF. The CDR3 DNA reads as TGTGCCAGCAGAACTACCGGGGCCTACGAGCAGTACTTC.

The rearrangement joins TRBV29-1 to TRBJ2-7; D perhaps matches TRBD2 (6 bases). CDR3 length: 12 residues. CDR1 is SQVTM, CDR2 ANQGSEA, per germline. V lost 7 bases and J 2 bases, leaving 12 bases between the germline ends. CDR3 sequence: CSAVGGTYEQYF. The CDR3 DNA follows: TGCAGCGCAGTGGGAGGCACCTACGAGCAGTACTTC.

This chain uses TRBV27 with TRBJ1-6, with D possibly being TRBD1 (6 bases). The CDR3 totals 14 residues. V dropped 1 base and J dropped 11 bases, with 12 bases sitting between them. Germline V gene data show CDR1 as MNHEY and CDR2 as SMNVEV (reference sequence). CDR3 region: CASSLFGTGTPLHF. CDR3 sequence (DNA): TGTGCCAGCAGTTTATTTGGCACAGGGACACCCCTCCACTTT.

This chain uses TRBV20-1 with TRBJ2-7, with D hard to call. The CDR3 runs 12 residues. Trimming removed 6 bases from V and 5 bases from J, with 14 bases in between. The germline CDR1 and CDR2 sequences are DFQATT and SNEGSKA (reference sequence). This chain's CDR3 is CSAPRLTHEQYF. The CDR3 DNA reads TGCAGTGCCCCCAGGCTTACCCACGAGCAGTACTTC.

This chain connects TRBV27 to TRBJ2-2, with D unclear. Trimming shortened V by 5 bases and J by 9 bases, and 10 bases separated the two germline ends. The CDR3 contains 12 residues. Germline lookup yields CDR1 MNHEY and CDR2 SMNVEV (reference sequence). The DNA of the CDR3 is TGTGCCAGCAGTAGCCCTAAGCGGGAGCTGTTTTTT. Translating it yields CASSSPKRELFF.

The chain joins TRBV6-5 to TRBJ1-4; D gene uncertain. The germline gives CDR1 MNHEY, CDR2 SVGAGI. CDR3 length: 14 residues. With 4 bases removed from V and 8 bases from J, the gap between germline ends came to 14 bases. The CDR3 nucleotides are TGTGCCAGCAGTTCCTCGGTACGTGGGGAAAAACTGTTTTTT. As protein: CASSSSVRGEKLFF.

The chain combines TRBV5-6 with TRBJ1-2, with D possibly TRBD1 on 6 matching bases. This CDR3 is built from 15 residues. V lost 0 bases, J lost 4 bases, and 13 bases lay in between. In germline, CDR1 is SGHDT, CDR2 YYEEEE. The CDR3 nucleotides are TGTGCCAGCAGCTTGGTACAGGGAACTTTCTATGGCTACACCTTC. This encodes CASSLVQGTFYGYTF.

V and J are TRBV20-1 and TRBJ2-5, with D perhaps matching TRBD1 (5 bases). The CDR3 totals 16 residues. Germline CDR1 is DFQATT and CDR2 is SNEGSKA (reference sequence). V lost 0 bases and J lost 1, with 15 bases in between. The CDR3 spells CSARDLAGSIQETQYF. The CDR3 DNA sequence: TGCAGTGCTAGAGATTTGGCAGGGTCCATCCAAGAGACCCAGTACTTC.

CDR3 coding DNA: TGTGCCAGCAGTACAGGGATTCATCAGCCCCAGCATTTT. Its protein is CASSTGIHQPQHF. The V call is TRBV27, the J call TRBJ1-5; D might be TRBD1 (6 bases). The CDR3 sequence is 13 residues long. Germline V gene sequence: CDR1 MNHEY, CDR2 SMNVEV (reference sequence). Trimming shortened V by 5 bases and J by 5 bases, and 10 bases separated the two germline ends.

The J gene is TRBJ1-1, the V gene TRBV19, with D perhaps TRBD1 (5 bases). The CDR3 extends over 14 amino acids. V was shortened by 3 bases and J by 4 bases, with 12 bases between the two germline ends. CDR1 LNHDA and CDR2 SQIVND come from the germline V gene (reference sequence). The chain's CDR3 is CASSMTGGTTEAFF. The CDR3 coding sequence is TGTGCCAGTAGTATGACTGGAGGGACCACTGAAGCTTTCTTT.

This clonotype was counted only a few times. This chain uses TRBV29-1 with TRBJ1-1; 7 bases align to TRBD1. The CDR3 spans 13 residues. Germline CDR1 SQVTM, CDR2 ANQGSEA. V lost 7 bases and J lost 0; bases outside the gene matches: 5. CDR3 sequence (DNA): TGCAGCGCTCGGACAGGAATGAACACTGAAGCTTTCTTT. As protein: CSARTGMNTEAFF.

The J gene is TRBJ2-5, the V gene TRBV11-2, with 7 bases identical to TRBD2. The CDR3 spans 15 residues. Looked up from germline, CDR1 is SGHAT and CDR2 is FQNNGV. V lost 7 bases and J lost 5; bases outside the gene matches: 13. CDR3 DNA: TGTGCCAGCACCTCCCTTCTGATGGGAGGGGAGACCCAGTACTTC. Amino acid sequence: CASTSLLMGGETQYF.

J is TRBJ2-3 and V is TRBV29-1, with 8 bases that match TRBD2. J was trimmed by 1 base and V by 5 bases; bases with no gene match: 5. The germline CDR1 and CDR2 sequences are SQVTM and ANQGSEA. The CDR3 length is 14 residues. This CDR3 is CSVRSGAGTDTQYF. The CDR3 DNA reads TGCAGCGTTCGTAGCGGGGCGGGCACAGATACGCAGTATTTT.

This rearrangement joins TRBV29-1 to TRBJ2-1; 9 bases fit TRBD2. CDR1 and CDR2 (germline): SQVTM, ANQGSEA. The CDR3 is 14 residues long. Here the CDR3 reads CTVPPSGTHNEQFF. The CDR3 DNA follows: TGCACCGTACCCCCTAGCGGGACCCACAATGAGCAGTTCTTC.

The rearrangement uses TRBV6-5 and TRBJ2-7; no firm D call. V was pared by 5 bases and J by 2 bases, with 16 bases between. This CDR3 is built from 15 residues. Per the germline V gene, CDR1 is MNHEY and CDR2 is SVGAGI. The chain's CDR3 is CASSDAVDGAYEQYF. The CDR3 nucleotides read TGTGCCAGCAGTGACGCTGTGGACGGCGCCTACGAGCAGTACTTC.